The T cell receptor beta chain under discussion was sequenced for a study of blood T cells in healthy people across ages. Findings and caveats of the study: It was found that TCR beta diversity correlated strongly with the percentage of naive T cells. Age brought a roughly linear fall in TCR beta diversity measured per million T cells.

Each sample yielded at least 5 micrograms of PBMC total RNA. Comment on this clonotype: Its antigen is not known.

The authors ran a second PCR of roughly 6 to 12 cycles using a sample-barcoded 5' primer and a J-beta primer mix. Every sample gave at least 2.5 million paired-end reads containing CDR3. One entry per CDR3 protein results from TCRdb running MiXCR on the 5' RACE reads. The table includes around 600,000 distinct CDR3 sequences, roughly 48% detected once. The sequenced sample was blood. The TCR sequence derives from a man older than 75 in good health.

The chain's CDR3 is CASTQDREMSGELFF. DNA for the CDR3: TGTGCCAGCACCCAGGACAGGGAAATGTCCGGGGAGCTGTTTTTT. This chain links TRBV7-9 with TRBJ2-2; TRBD1 agrees at 8 bases. Germline CDR1 and CDR2: SEHNR and FQNEAQ (reference sequence). The J segment lost 6 bases and the V segment lost 7 bases, leaving 10 bases of the junction unmatched. The CDR3 is 15 residues long.